This T cell receptor beta chain was sequenced for a study of neoadjuvant nivolumab and ipilimumab in lung cancer (dated by TCRdb to the early 2020s). Study-level background: Nivolumab was administered intravenously at 3 mg/kg on days 1, 15 and 29, and in the combination arm ipilimumab 1 mg/kg was added on day 1 only. The major pathologic response (MPR) rate in the intention-to-treat population in each study arm was designated as the primary trial endpoint. A total of around 46 patients with operable NSCLC were treated in the trial, with about 23 randomized to nivolumab monotherapy and approximately 20 randomized to nivolumab plus ipilimumab. The study compared TCR repertoires in pretherapy (baseline) peripheral blood with TCR repertoires in tumors resected at surgery after neoadjuvant immune checkpoint blockade. Matched pretherapy and resected tumor pairs were analyzed from seven patients, of whom four had been treated with nivolumab and three with nivolumab plus ipilimumab.

The CDR3 runs 15 residues from the cysteine to the phenylalanine. The CDR3 DNA has 45 bases and is translated from base 1. CDR1 and CDR2 were assigned from the germline V gene as SGHRS and YFSETQ. The junction shows trimming of 4 bases on V and 3 bases on J, and the gene matches do not reach 6 bases of it. Sample time point, as interpreted from the label and publication: at surgical resection after neoadjuvant nivolumab +/- ipilimumab. Samples came from the phase 2 randomized NEOSTAR trial, which tested neoadjuvant nivolumab or nivolumab plus ipilimumab followed by surgery in operable NSCLC. Summary of the overall study and its limitations: A small number of samples underwent TCR sequencing. From pretherapy to surgery, increases in tumor T-cell richness and clonality were observed in three of three dual-therapy tumors but in only two of four nivolumab-treated tumors. No significant correlation was found between TCR clonality and pathologic tumor regression, and only one major-pathologic-response sample was available for the clonality analysis. Richness in tumors resected after neoadjuvant therapy showed a positive correlation with pretherapy blood TCR richness (Spearman R ≈ 0.8). Greater TCR richness and clonality were observed in resected tumors than in tumor-adjacent uninvolved lung, and increases were observed in more dual-therapy-treated tumors.

The protocol used for the library was the immunoSEQ multiplex PCR assay. Turning to the authors' computational methods: Repertoires were summarized by richness and clonality, and significantly expanded and contracted clones were identified between pre- and post-therapy samples. Entries here come from immuneACCESS through TCRdb and include only in-frame sequences with V and J called. Some clones fail to appear in such tables; in the studies checked, an unresolved V gene covers under half of the shortfall, and the cause of the remainder is unknown. V and J calls and clone size are as listed in that table; D and trimming were resolved from the DNA. This sample holds about 29,000 clones; more than 80% were observed only once. The top ten hold over 4.5% of the sample. A note on this clone: Its antigen remains undetermined. Qualities for individual bases were not recorded, and no much larger clone is one base off.

The receptor was isolated from an adult with non-small cell lung cancer. The material was tumor tissue, obtained after neoadjuvant nivolumab, alone or with ipilimumab, at or shortly before surgery. The V and J genes are TRBV5-1 and TRBJ2-5, with 10 junctional bases fitting TRBD2. The DNA is TGCGCCAGCAGCCTGATTCTAGCGGGGGAAGAGACCCAGTACTTC. It codes for CASSLILAGEETQYF.